This T cell receptor (beta chain) was sequenced during a study of preoperative IRX-2 immunotherapy in early breast cancer. Treatment noted: preoperative locoregional IRX-2 cytokine immunotherapy. Preoperative locoregional IRX-2 cytokine immunotherapy was tested in the phase Ib source study. V dropped 3 bases and J dropped 0 bases, with 12 bases sitting between them. CDR3 length equals 15 residues. Germline V gives CDR1 SGHTA, CDR2 FQGNSA. Some clones are missing from TCRdb's copy, which holds only in-frame ones; the method was immunoSEQ multiplex PCR. The table lists approximately 30,000 clones, roughly 96% of them singletons, with under 8% in the top ten.

This receptor was taken from a human donor with breast cancer. The genes are TRBV7-2 and TRBJ2-7; tentative D call: TRBD2 (6 bases). Sample collection was performed from a patient treated with IRX-2 immunotherapy. In nucleotides, the CDR3 is TGTGCCAGCAGCTTTGCGTTGGGGGGCTCCTACGAGCAGTACTTC. Translated, it gives CASSFALGGSYEQYF.